The T cell receptor (beta chain) under discussion was sequenced for a study of Ad26.COV2.S vaccination and SARS-CoV-2 variants. On the study more broadly: Donor had been placed in the Ad26.COV2.S arm of the COV1001 trial. Ad26.COV2.S was injected intramuscularly once or twice, 56 days apart. Study-level findings and limits: Participants in the vaccine arm had higher spike-specific TCR breadth; placebo recipients had lower. TCR breadth and depth analyses may have underestimated total T cell responses.

As to this clone: Antigen unknown.

Assay used: immunoSEQ multiplex PCR; TCRdb lists only in-frame clones, some missing. The sample lists hundreds of thousands of clones; around 90% were seen once. Germline assignment: CDR1 SGHRS and CDR2 YFSETQ. The CDR3 sequence is 15 residues long. V shed 3 bases and J shed 4 bases, with 13 bases lying between them. The treatment is: around 19 received Ad26.COV2.S at low or high dose, single or two shots; several received placebo; per-sample allocation not given. Following the first vaccine or placebo injection, samples were taken on day 63. This clonotype was sampled from a person aged 18 to 59 who received the Ad26.COV2.S COVID-19 vaccine or a placebo. Specimen: peripheral blood, collected in a trial of Ad26.COV2.S vaccine versus placebo. The rearrangement joins TRBV5-1 to TRBJ1-4, with a weak D call TRBD1 (6 bases). DNA for the CDR3: TGCGCCAGCAGCTCCGGACAGCCTTTTAATGAAAAACTGTTTTTT. Translation: CASSSGQPFNEKLFF.